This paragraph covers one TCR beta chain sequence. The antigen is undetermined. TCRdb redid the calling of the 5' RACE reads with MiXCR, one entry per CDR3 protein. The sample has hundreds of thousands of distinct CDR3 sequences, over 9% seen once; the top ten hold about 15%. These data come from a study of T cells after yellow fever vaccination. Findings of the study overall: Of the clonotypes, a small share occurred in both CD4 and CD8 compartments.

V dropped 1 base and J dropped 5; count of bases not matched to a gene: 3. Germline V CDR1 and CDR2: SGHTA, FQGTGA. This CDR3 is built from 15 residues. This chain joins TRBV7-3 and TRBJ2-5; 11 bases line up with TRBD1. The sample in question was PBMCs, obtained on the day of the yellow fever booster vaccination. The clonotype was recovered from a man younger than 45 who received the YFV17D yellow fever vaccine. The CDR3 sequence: CASSLRGQGGETQYF. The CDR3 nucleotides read TGTGCCAGCAGCTTAAGGGGACAGGGGGGGGAGACCCAGTACTTC.